The rows below give T cell receptor beta chains drawn from one sample of a study of molecular identifiers for immune sequencing clone quantification. TCRdb independently ran MiXCR on the PCR reads; one entry per CDR3 protein. Among about 98,000 distinct CDR3 sequences, under 40% were seen once, and the ten largest hold roughly 9.7%. Sequenced: naive CD8+ T cells from blood, with Jurkat cell RNA spiked in. The source of these receptors is a human donor in good health. Some libraries in this study had Jurkat cell RNA spiked in. Each CDR3 is given with its conserved first and last residue. The order of the fields is J gene, V gene, clone size, D gene, CDR3 protein, CDR3 DNA. The D gene is left open where the match is weak. The listing skips clone size in some rows; elsewhere it reads once, few, many or a size class.

>TRBJ2-2|TRBV4-3|-|-
CASSYLGEGGELFF
TGCGCCAGCAGCTACCTGGGTGAAGGGGGGGAGCTGTTTTTT
>TRBJ2-7|TRBV13|few|-
CASSHRVRYEQYF
TGTGCCAGCAGCCACCGGGTCCGCTACGAGCAGTACTTC
>TRBJ2-2|TRBV27|few|TRBD2
CATGKRTSGWRGTGELFF
TGTGCCACCGGGAAACGGACTAGCGGATGGAGGGGCACCGGGGAGCTGTTTTTT
>TRBJ2-2|TRBV20-1|-|-
CSATAATTGVLFF
TGCAGTGCTACGGCAGCGACCACCGGGGTGCTGTTTTTT
>TRBJ2-1|TRBV7-2|many|-
CASSSGWDEQFF
TGTGCCAGCAGCTCAGGGTGGGATGAGCAGTTCTTC
>TRBJ2-7|TRBV5-1|-|TRBD1
CACSRWTGDYEQYF
TGCGCCTGCAGCAGGTGGACAGGCGACTACGAGCAGTACTTC
>TRBJ2-7|TRBV28|-|-
CASSHLSGGPFEQHF
TGTGCCAGCAGTCATCTGAGCGGTGGCCCCTTCGAGCAGCACTTC
>TRBJ2-7|TRBV12-3/TRBV12-4|many|-
CASSFGYSYEQYF
TGTGCCAGCAGCTTTGGGTACTCCTACGAGCAGTACTTC
>TRBJ2-1|TRBV7-8|many|TRBD2
CASSFREGPYNEQFF
TGTGCCAGCAGCTTCCGGGAGGGCCCCTACAATGAGCAGTTCTTC
>TRBJ2-1|TRBV4-2|many|TRBD1
CASSSDRDPYNEQFF
TGTGCCAGCAGCTCGGACAGGGACCCCTACAATGAGCAGTTCTTC
>TRBJ1-5|TRBV19|few|-
CASSRKLSNQPQHF
TGTGCCAGTAGTAGGAAGCTTAGCAATCAGCCCCAGCATTTT
>TRBJ1-5|TRBV7-8|few|-
CASSLWGGGQPQHF
TGTGCCAGCAGCTTATGGGGGGGCGGTCAGCCCCAGCATTTT
>TRBJ2-7|TRBV25-1|many|-
CASSSYEQYF
TGTGCCAGCAGTTCATACGAGCAGTACTTC
>TRBJ2-7|TRBV2|-|TRBD2
CASSDTGGRSYEQYF
TGTGCCAGCAGTGATACAGGCGGGAGGTCCTACGAGCAGTACTTC
>TRBJ1-5|TRBV10-3|-|-
CAISAERSNQPQHF
TGTGCCATCAGTGCGGAACGTAGCAATCAGCCCCAGCATTTT
>TRBJ2-7|TRBV5-1|few|TRBD1
CASSLPPDRGIGYEQYF
TGCGCCAGCAGCCTCCCGCCAGACAGGGGCATAGGATACGAGCAGTACTTC
>TRBJ2-7|TRBV7-9|-|-
CASSPGLAEQYF
TGTGCCAGCAGCCCAGGACTGGCCGAGCAGTACTTC
>TRBJ2-3|TRBV28|-|-
CASSETGTKSDTQYF
TGTGCCAGCAGTGAAACCGGGACCAAAAGTGATACGCAGTATTTT
>TRBJ1-2|TRBV7-9|few|-
CASSLFPDRILYGYTF
TGTGCCAGCAGCTTATTCCCCGACCGAATCCTTTATGGCTACACCTTC
>TRBJ2-1|TRBV7-2|few|TRBD2
CASSLAGLEQFF
TGTGCCAGCAGCTTAGCGGGACTAGAGCAGTTCTTC
>TRBJ2-7|TRBV28|-|TRBD2
CATSRAGLAGYEQYF
TGTGCAACATCACGAGCGGGGCTAGCCGGCTACGAGCAGTACTTC
>TRBJ2-1|TRBV5-6|many|-
CASSLAREQFF
TGTGCCAGCAGCTTGGCTAGGGAGCAGTTCTTC
>TRBJ2-6|TRBV28|many|-
CASSFGAANVLTF
TGTGCCAGCAGTTTCGGTGCCGCCAACGTCCTGACTTTC
>TRBJ1-1|TRBV6-5|-|-
CASSMGDTEAFF
TGTGCCAGCTCCATGGGGGACACTGAAGCTTTCTTT
>TRBJ1-5|TRBV12-3/TRBV12-4|many|-
CASRRGGSNQPQHF
TGTGCCAGCAGGCGAGGGGGTAGCAATCAGCCCCAGCATTTT
>TRBJ1-6|TRBV28|-|-
CASSLDLPPLHF
TGTGCCAGCAGTTTAGATTTACCACCCCTCCACTTT
>TRBJ1-2|TRBV14|-|TRBD1
CASSQVGQGLAGYTF
TGTGCCAGCAGCCAAGTGGGACAGGGGCTCGCCGGCTACACCTTC
>TRBJ1-1|TRBV15|-|-
CATSGYRELNTEAFF
TGTGCCACCAGCGGGTACCGGGAACTGAACACTGAAGCTTTCTTT